These 16 T cell receptor beta chains came from one sample sequenced in a study of CD8+ T cells in alopecia areata. Reverse transcribed after extraction, RNA yielded cDNA as the sequencing template. TCRdb's copy holds only in-frame clones and misses some; the assay was immunoSEQ multiplex PCR. Seen here are approximately 63,000 clones, approximately 61% observed once, and the top ten hold approximately 17%. Sequencing used CD8+ T cells sorted from blood, obtained at week 0. These receptors all stem from a human donor with alopecia areata.

There are a few counts of this clone. This chain joins TRBV5-1 and TRBJ2-5, with 9 bases fitting TRBD2. Germline loops: CDR1 SGHRS, CDR2 YFSETQ. The CDR3 has 15 residues. Trimming took 4 bases from V and 5 from J; bases not matched to a gene: 9. The CDR3 region has the DNA TGCGCCAGCAGCCCCATAGCGGGAGTACGTGAGACCCAGTACTTC. This gives the protein CASSPIAGVRETQYF.

The chain is built from TRBV28 and TRBJ2-7, with D maybe TRBD2 (6 bases). V shed 1 base and J shed 0 bases, with 16 bases lying between them. Germline-derived CDR1 and CDR2 are MDHEN and SYDVKM. The CDR3 totals 17 residues. This CDR3 reads CASSLSLRDGGSYEQYF. The CDR3 bases are TGTGCCAGCAGTTTATCCCTCCGGGACGGGGGCTCCTACGAGCAGTACTTC.

The chain has TRBV6-5 and TRBJ1-2; D remains ambiguous. The CDR3 contains 13 residues. Trimming shortened V by 4 bases and J by 0 bases, and 6 bases separated the two germline ends. In germline, CDR1 is MNHEY, CDR2 SVGAGI. The CDR3 bases are TGTGCCAGCAGTTCGACACCTAACTATGGCTACACCTTC. Translated: CASSSTPNYGYTF.

The V call is TRBV29-1, the J call TRBJ1-4; no clear D gene. V lost 2 bases and J lost 8, with 9 bases in between. CDR3 length equals 12 residues. Per germline, CDR1 SQVTM and CDR2 ANQGSEA. The CDR3 region has the DNA TGCAGCGTTGAACTCGCGGGGGAAAAACTGTTTTTT. Protein: CSVELAGEKLFF.

This chain connects TRBV28 to TRBJ2-1, with 7 bases aligning to TRBD2. Germline assignment: CDR1 MDHEN and CDR2 SYDVKM. CDR3 length: 16 amino acids. Trimming at V came to 5 bases and at J to 0 bases, leaving 7 bases not matched to a gene. The CDR3 DNA follows: TGTGCCAGCAGTCCACTAGCGCCTAGCTCCTACAATGAGCAGTTCTTC. Its translation is CASSPLAPSSYNEQFF.

The chain links TRBV5-1 to TRBJ2-1; no clear D. This CDR3 spans 12 amino acids. Trimming cost V 3 bases and J 4 bases, with 5 bases left between them. Germline V CDR1 and CDR2: SGHRS, YFSETQ. The CDR3 loop is CASSSGYNEQFF. DNA for the CDR3: TGCGCCAGCAGCTCAGGATACAATGAGCAGTTCTTC.

This chain links TRBV6-1 with TRBJ2-1, with 9 positions matching TRBD2. The ends lost 10 bases at V and 8 bases at J; junction bases unmatched: 9. The CDR3 is 13 residues long. Germline CDR1 reads MNHNS; CDR2 reads SASEGT. CDR3 sequence reads: CATKRGEGDEQFF. The CDR3 bases are TGTGCCACCAAGCGGGGGGAAGGGGATGAGCAGTTCTTC.

Here the CDR3 reads CASRTGRSSYNEQFF. The CDR3 nucleotides are TGTGCCAGCAGAACAGGAAGAAGCTCCTACAATGAGCAGTTCTTC. The chain employs TRBV2 and TRBJ2-1, with D perhaps matching TRBD1 (5 bases). CDR3 length: 15 amino acids. V was clipped by 6 bases and J by 0 bases, with 12 bases between them. Germline CDR1 SNHLY, CDR2 FYNNEI.

This clone came up a few times. The chain has TRBV9 and TRBJ2-7; 9 nucleotides align to TRBD1. Germline CDR1 and CDR2: SGDLS and YYNGEE. CDR3 length equals 13 residues. The V segment lost 4 bases and the J segment 6 bases; nucleotides outside the gene matches: 5. This CDR3 is CASSTRTGAEQYF. The CDR3 region has the DNA TGTGCCAGCAGCACACGGACAGGGGCCGAGCAGTACTTC.

The chain joins TRBV4-3 to TRBJ2-2; the match to TRBD2 covers 7 bases. CDR1 LGHNA and CDR2 YSLEER come from the germline V gene. The trim removed 0 bases at V and 6 bases at J, leaving 16 bases unmatched. The CDR3 extends over 19 amino acids. Here the CDR3 reads CASSQEYPNPRLAAGELFF. In DNA form, the CDR3 reads TGCGCCAGCAGCCAAGAATATCCTAATCCCCGACTAGCTGCCGGGGAGCTGTTTTTT.

The chain is built from TRBV6-5 and TRBJ1-4, with D hard to call. Germline CDR1 MNHEY, CDR2 SVGAGI. V dropped 5 bases and J dropped 5 bases, with 9 bases sitting between them. The CDR3 runs to 13 residues. The CDR3 region is CASSPRENEKLFF. As DNA, the CDR3 is TGTGCCAGCAGTCCCAGAGAGAATGAAAAACTGTTTTTT.

The chain links TRBV13 to TRBJ2-5; possibly TRBD1 for D (5 bases). V lost 3 bases and J lost 1, with 9 bases in between. CDR3 length: 14 amino acids. Per the germline V gene, CDR1 is PRHDT and CDR2 is FYEKMQ (reference sequence). CDR3 DNA sequence: TGTGCCAGCAGCTTCGGACACCCCCAAGAGACCCAGTACTTC. It yields the protein CASSFGHPQETQYF.

This chain joins TRBV27 and TRBJ2-5; a weak D match, TRBD1 (5 bases). This CDR3 is 16 amino acids long. Per germline, CDR1 MNHEY and CDR2 SMNVEV (reference sequence). V lost 2 bases, J lost 0 bases, and 13 bases lay in between. The DNA for the CDR3 is TGTGCCAGCAGTTTAAGAACAGGAGAGTACCAAGAGACCCAGTACTTC. Its protein product is CASSLRTGEYQETQYF.

V usage is TRBV29-1 and J usage is TRBJ2-7, with a tentative D call TRBD2 (7 bases). The CDR3 sequence is 13 residues long. Looked up from germline, CDR1 is SQVTM and CDR2 is ANQGSEA. Trimming removed 3 bases at V and 4 bases at J, with 13 bases between. CDR3 in amino acids: CSVEGGQIYEQYF. In DNA form, the CDR3 reads TGCAGCGTTGAGGGGGGGCAGATTTACGAGCAGTACTTC.

The sample holds a few counts of this clone. The chain uses TRBV7-2 and TRBJ2-1, with TRBD1 identical over 10 bases. Germline trimming cut 1 base from V and 4 bases from J; bases unmatched to any gene: 1. The germline CDR1 and CDR2 sequences are SGHTA and FQGNSA. CDR3 length: 15 residues. The CDR3 spells CASSLEGQGYNEQFF. Written as DNA, the CDR3 is TGTGCCAGCAGCTTAGAGGGACAGGGGTACAATGAGCAGTTCTTC.

The V gene is TRBV5-4, the J gene TRBJ1-2; 10 bases agree with TRBD1. The CDR3 length is 14 residues. After removal of 4 bases from V and 8 bases from J, the junction contained 8 bases not matched to a gene. CDR1 and CDR2 (germline): SGHNT, YYREEE (reference sequence). The CDR3 region is CASSPRQGAWGYTF. CDR3 DNA sequence: TGTGCCAGCAGCCCGCGACAGGGGGCGTGGGGCTACACCTTC.